The rows below give T cell receptor beta chains drawn from one sample of a study of T-cell memory formation after mild COVID-19. TCRdb reprocessed the 5' RACE reads via MiXCR and lists one record per CDR3 protein. The sample carries some 150,000 distinct CDR3 sequences, about a fifth recorded once. Sequencing was carried out using PBMCs or a T cell subset sorted from them (not recorded which). The receptors stem from an adult woman who had mild COVID-19 (a few samples of this study predate the infection). Cell type and time point are not known. Each CDR3 is given with its conserved first and last residue. D genes are given only for firm matches. Only part of the rows carry a size: once, few, many, or a class if the clone is expanded.

clone size,V gene,J gene,D gene,CDR3 DNA,CDR3 protein
-,TRBV2,TRBJ1-5,-,TGTGCCAGCAGTGATCAGGGAGTTCAGCCCCAGCATTTT,CASSDQGVQPQHF
-,TRBV7-2,TRBJ2-1,TRBD2,TGTGCCAGCAGCGTGGCGGGGGGTTTGGATGAGCAGTTCTTC,CASSVAGGLDEQFF
-,TRBV7-3,TRBJ1-4,TRBD1,TGTGCCAGCAGCTTAAGAGGGGGCCCCGGAGAAAAACTGTTTTTT,CASSLRGGPGEKLFF
-,TRBV2,TRBJ1-2,-,TGTGCCAGCAGTGAATCTCGTGAGGGCTACACCTTC,CASSESREGYTF
-,TRBV10-3,TRBJ2-1,-,TGTGCCATCAGTGAGACCGGTCCCGATGAGCAGTTCTTC,CAISETGPDEQFF
-,TRBV5-1,TRBJ2-5,-,TGCGCCAGCAGCTTGGAATCTGGAGGGACCCAGTACTTC,CASSLESGGTQYF
few,TRBV6-5,TRBJ2-1,-,TGTGCCAGCAGTTACCCCTCCCCGACAGGAGAGCAGTTCTTC,CASSYPSPTGEQFF
-,TRBV28,TRBJ1-1,-,TGTGCCAGCAGGCTCCAGGGGTTGAACACTGAAGCTTTCTTT,CASRLQGLNTEAFF
-,TRBV15,TRBJ2-5,TRBD1,TGTGCCACCAGCAGAGTCCTGTCCCCGGGACAGGGGATGTCGGAGACCCAGTACTTC,CATSRVLSPGQGMSETQYF
-,TRBV18,TRBJ2-3,-,TGTGCCAGCTCACTAGGAGCGGACACAGATACGCAGTATTTT,CASSLGADTDTQYF
-,TRBV4-2,TRBJ2-7,-,TGTGCCAGCAGCCACGAAAGCAGGGCAACCTACGAGCAGTACTTC,CASSHESRATYEQYF
-,TRBV14,TRBJ2-7,TRBD2,TGTGCCAGCAGCCAAGGCCGGGGGGGCCTCTACGAGCAGTACTTC,CASSQGRGGLYEQYF
-,TRBV6-2/TRBV6-3,TRBJ2-2,TRBD1,TGTGCCAGCAGTCTGAGGACAGGGAACACCGGGGAGCTGTTTTTT,CASSLRTGNTGELFF
many,TRBV14,TRBJ2-1,TRBD2,TGTGCCAGCAGCCAATGGGGACTAGCGGGAATAAATGAGCAGTTCTTC,CASSQWGLAGINEQFF
-,TRBV10-3,TRBJ2-1,-,TGTGCCACGGGTTTCAATGAGCAGTTCTTC,CATGFNEQFF
few,TRBV5-1,TRBJ2-7,-,TGCGCCAGCAGCTTGGCGTCCGGGGGATATTCCTACGAGCAGTACTTC,CASSLASGGYSYEQYF
few,TRBV12-3/TRBV12-4,TRBJ1-2,-,TGTGCCAGCAGCCCGGGCCTGAACTATGGCTACACCTTC,CASSPGLNYGYTF
few,TRBV18,TRBJ2-7,-,TGTGCCAGCTCACCAGAGATGGTCAGGAGCTACGAGCAGTACTTC,CASSPEMVRSYEQYF
-,TRBV5-6,TRBJ1-2,-,TGTGCCAGCAGCCAATCGCGCTGGGGCTACACCTTC,CASSQSRWGYTF
many,TRBV7-9,TRBJ2-7,TRBD2,TGTGCCAGCAGCTCCGGGACTAGTTCGATTTACGAGCAGTACTTC,CASSSGTSSIYEQYF
few,TRBV18,TRBJ2-7,-,TGTGCCAGCTCACCACGTCGGGACTCCTACGAGCAGTACTTC,CASSPRRDSYEQYF
-,TRBV27,TRBJ2-2,TRBD1,TGTGCCAGCAGACGGGACAGGGTCACCGGGGAGCTGTTTTTT,CASRRDRVTGELFF
-,TRBV3-1,TRBJ2-1,-,TGTGCCAGCAGCCGTGGAGCAGCCTCCTACAATGAGCAGTTCTTC,CASSRGAASYNEQFF
few,TRBV5-1,TRBJ2-3,-,TGCGCCAGCAGCTGGGGGTCCACAGATACGCAGTATTTT,CASSWGSTDTQYF
-,TRBV5-1,TRBJ2-7,TRBD2,TGCGCCAGCAGCTCGACTAGCGGGAACCCCATGAACGAGCAGTACTTC,CASSSTSGNPMNEQYF
-,TRBV12-3/TRBV12-4,TRBJ1-5,-,TGTGCCAGCAGTGTTAATCAGCCCCAGCATTTT,CASSVNQPQHF